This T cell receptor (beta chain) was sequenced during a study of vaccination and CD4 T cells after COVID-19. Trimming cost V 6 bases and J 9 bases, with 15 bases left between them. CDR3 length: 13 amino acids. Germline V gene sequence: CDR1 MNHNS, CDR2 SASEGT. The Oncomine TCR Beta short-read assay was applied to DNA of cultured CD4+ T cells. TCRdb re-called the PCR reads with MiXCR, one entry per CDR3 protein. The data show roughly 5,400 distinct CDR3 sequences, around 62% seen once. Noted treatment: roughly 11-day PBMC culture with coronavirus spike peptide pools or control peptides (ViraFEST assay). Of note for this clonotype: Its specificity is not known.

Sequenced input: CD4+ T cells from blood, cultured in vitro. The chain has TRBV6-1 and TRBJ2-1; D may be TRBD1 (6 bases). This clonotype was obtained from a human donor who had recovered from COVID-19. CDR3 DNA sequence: TGTGCCAGCAGGCGACAGGTGCTGAGTGAGCAGTTCTTC. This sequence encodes CASRRQVLSEQFF.